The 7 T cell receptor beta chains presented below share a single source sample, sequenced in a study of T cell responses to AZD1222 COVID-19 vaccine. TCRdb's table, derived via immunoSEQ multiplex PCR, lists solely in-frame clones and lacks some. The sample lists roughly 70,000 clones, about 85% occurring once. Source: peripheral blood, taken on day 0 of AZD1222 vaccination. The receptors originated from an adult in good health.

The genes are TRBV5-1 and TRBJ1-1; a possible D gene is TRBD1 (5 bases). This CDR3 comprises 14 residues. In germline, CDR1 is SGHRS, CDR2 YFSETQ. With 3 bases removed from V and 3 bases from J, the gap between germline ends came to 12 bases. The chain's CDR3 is CASSWTTDYTEAFF. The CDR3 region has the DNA TGCGCCAGCAGCTGGACGACAGATTACACTGAAGCTTTCTTT.

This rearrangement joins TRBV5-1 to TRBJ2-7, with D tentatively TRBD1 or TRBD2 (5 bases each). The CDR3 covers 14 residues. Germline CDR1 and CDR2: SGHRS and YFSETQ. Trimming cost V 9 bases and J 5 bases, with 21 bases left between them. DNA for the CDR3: TGCGCCACCAAGATCGGGCAGGGAGTCCACGAGCAGTACTTC. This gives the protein CATKIGQGVHEQYF.

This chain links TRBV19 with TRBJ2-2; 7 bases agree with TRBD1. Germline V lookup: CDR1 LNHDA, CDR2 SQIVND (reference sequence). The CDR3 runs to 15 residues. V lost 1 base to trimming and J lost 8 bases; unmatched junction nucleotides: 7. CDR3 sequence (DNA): TGTGCCAGTAGTATAGGGGGACAGCATTCGGGGGAGCTGTTTTTT. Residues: CASSIGGQHSGELFF.

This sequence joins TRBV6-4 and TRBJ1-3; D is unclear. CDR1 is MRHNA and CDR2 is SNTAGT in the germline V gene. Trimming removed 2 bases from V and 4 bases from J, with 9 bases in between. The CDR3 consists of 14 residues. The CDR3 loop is CASSDPVPGNTIYF. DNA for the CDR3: TGTGCCAGCAGTGACCCCGTCCCCGGAAACACCATATATTTT.

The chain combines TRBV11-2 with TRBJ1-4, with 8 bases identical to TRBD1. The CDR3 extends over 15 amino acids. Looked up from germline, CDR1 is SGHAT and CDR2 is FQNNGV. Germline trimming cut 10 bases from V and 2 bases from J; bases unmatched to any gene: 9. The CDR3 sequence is CATGQGGSTNEKLFF. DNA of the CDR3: TGTGCCACCGGACAGGGCGGGTCGACTAATGAAAAACTGTTTTTT. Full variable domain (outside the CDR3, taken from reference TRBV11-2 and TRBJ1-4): EAGVAQSPRYKIIEKRQSVAFWCNPISGHATLYWYQQILGQGPKLLIQFQNNGVVDDSQLPKDRFSAERLKGVDSTLKIQPAKLEDSAVYLCATGQGGSTNEKLFFGSGTQLSVL.

The CDR3 loop reads CASSPLRAGNTIYF. DNA for the CDR3: TGTGCCAGCTCACCACTAAGGGCTGGAAACACCATATATTTT. This chain uses TRBV18 with TRBJ1-3, with D unresolved. Per the germline V gene, CDR1 is KGHSH and CDR2 is LQKENI. The CDR3 covers 14 residues. Trimming removed 1 base from V and 2 bases from J, with 6 bases in between.

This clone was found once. As DNA, the CDR3 is TGTGCCAGCAGCGCCGGGACAGGGGGCGTGGGCTACACCTTC. Its protein is CASSAGTGGVGYTF. V is TRBV2 and J is TRBJ1-2; 12 nucleotides align to TRBD1. CDR3 length: 14 amino acids. The germline V gene has CDR1 SNHLY and CDR2 FYNNEI. The V gene end was trimmed by 6 bases and the J gene end by 8 bases; junction bases not matched to a gene: 7.